A single sample gave rise to the 28 T cell receptor beta chains below, sequenced in a study of T cell responses to AZD1222 COVID-19 vaccine. Clones were sequenced by immunoSEQ multiplex PCR, and TCRdb holds only the in-frame ones, with some missing. The table has approximately 300,000 clones, approximately 94% seen once. This specimen consisted of peripheral blood, obtained 28 days after the second AZD1222 dose. The source of these receptors is an adult who received the AZD1222 COVID-19 vaccine.

The chain joins TRBV5-4 to TRBJ1-5; D is unclear. This CDR3 contains 14 residues. CDR1 and CDR2 (germline): SGHNT, YYREEE (reference sequence). V dropped 0 bases and J dropped 3 bases, with 7 bases sitting between them. This CDR3 is CASSLDGDNQPQHF. The CDR3 DNA sequence: TGTGCCAGCAGCTTGGACGGAGACAATCAGCCCCAGCATTTT.

V and J are TRBV18 and TRBJ1-5; maybe TRBD1 (5 bases). This CDR3 comprises 13 residues. V lost 2 bases to trimming and J lost 8 bases, with 10 bases between them. Germline V gene data show CDR1 as KGHSH and CDR2 as LQKENI. CDR3 sequence (DNA): TGTGCCAGCTCACCAGGCTGGGGGAAGCCCCAGCATTTT. Its protein is CASSPGWGKPQHF.

This clone occurred once. The chain joins TRBV18 to TRBJ1-5; 9 bases line up with TRBD1. V was pared by 3 bases and J by 1 base, with 4 bases of the junction left unmatched. Germline V gene sequence: CDR1 KGHSH, CDR2 LQKENI. There are 16 residues in the CDR3. The CDR3 reads CASSPSGQGSNQPQHF. CDR3 nucleotide sequence: TGTGCCAGCTCACCGTCGGGACAGGGAAGCAATCAGCCCCAGCATTTT. Drawing the rest from reference TRBV18 and TRBJ1-5, the complete variable domain is NAGVMQNPRHLVRRRGQEARLRCSPMKGHSHVYWYRQLPEEGLKFMVYLQKENIIDESGMPKERFSAEFPKEGPSILRIQQVVRGDSAAYFCASSPSGQGSNQPQHFGDGTRLSIL.

The gene calls are TRBV7-9 and TRBJ2-2, with 10 bases identical to TRBD1. Trimming removed 4 bases from V and 4 bases from J; junction bases left unmatched: 6. Germline CDR1 is SEHNR and CDR2 is FQNEAQ (reference sequence). The CDR3 extends over 16 amino acids. The CDR3 coding sequence is TGTGCCAGCAGCTCCCTCCGGGACAGGGGCACCGGGGAGCTGTTTTTT. Its protein product is CASSSLRDRGTGELFF.

The chain employs TRBV7-3 and TRBJ1-1, with D unclear. The V and J ends lost 4 bases and 4 bases respectively, with 10 bases between them. The CDR3 sequence is 13 residues long. Germline-derived CDR1 and CDR2 are SGHTA and FQGTGA. CDR3 sequence (DNA): TGTGCCAGCAGCTCGGGGTGGGGCACTGAAGCTTTCTTT. This sequence encodes CASSSGWGTEAFF.

V and J are TRBV3-1 (or the pseudogene TRBV3-2) and TRBJ2-2; 9 bases are shared with TRBD1. V shed 4 bases, J shed 7 bases, and the junction held 7 bases outside the gene matches. Germline V gene lookup returns CDR1 LGHDT and CDR2 YNNKEL (reference sequence). This CDR3 contains 15 residues. Written as DNA, the CDR3 is TGTGCCAGCAGCCCAGACAGGGGGTTGCTCGGGGAGCTGTTTTTT. It is translated as CASSPDRGLLGELFF.

V gene TRBV20-1 combines with J gene TRBJ2-7; 12 bases are a match to TRBD2. After removal of 3 bases from V and 4 bases from J, the junction contained 4 bases not matched to a gene. Germline assignment: CDR1 DFQATT and CDR2 SNEGSKA (reference sequence). This CDR3 is built from 14 residues. DNA of the CDR3: TGCAGTGCTAGTCCGACTAGCGGGAGTTACGAGCAGTACTTC. Translating gives CSASPTSGSYEQYF.

The chain has TRBV5-4 and TRBJ2-7, with D tentatively TRBD1 or TRBD2 (6 bases each). The V gene's germline CDR1 is SGHNT and CDR2 YYREEE (reference sequence). Trimming took off 2 bases at V and 2 bases at J, with 11 bases between the two ends. The CDR3 covers 14 residues. The CDR3, as DNA: TGTGCCAGCAGCTTCCACGGGGGCCCCTACGAGCAGTACTTC. It yields the protein CASSFHGGPYEQYF.

The chain links TRBV6-5 to TRBJ2-7, with D unresolved. The length of the CDR3 is 13 residues. Trimming took off 2 bases at V and 7 bases at J, with 12 bases between the two ends. Germline V CDR1 and CDR2: MNHEY, SVGAGI. The CDR3 loop reads CASSYRPSREQYF. The CDR3 region has the DNA TGTGCCAGCAGTTACAGGCCTAGTCGTGAGCAGTACTTC.

The CDR3 nucleotides read TGTGCCAGCAGCGCCGGGACTAGCGAGTACAATGAGCAGTTCTTC. This encodes CASSAGTSEYNEQFF. The V and J genes are TRBV7-9 and TRBJ2-1; the match to TRBD2 covers 10 bases. J lost 4 bases, V lost 5 bases, and 5 bases had no gene match. Germline V gene data show CDR1 as SEHNR and CDR2 as FQNEAQ (reference sequence). The CDR3 covers 15 residues.

This clone appeared a few times. V is TRBV7-9 and J is TRBJ2-3, with 7 bases fitting TRBD1. The germline CDR1 and CDR2 sequences are SEHNR and FQNEAQ (reference sequence). V was clipped by 8 bases and J by 3 bases; unmatched bases: 8. This CDR3 has 14 residues. CDR3 bases: TGTGCCAGCGGCGAAGGGGGCGCGACAGATACGCAGTATTTT. It codes for CASGEGGATDTQYF.

CDR3 sequence: CASSQGPTSNTGELFF. CDR3 nucleotides: TGTGCCAGCAGCCAAGGTCCGACGTCGAACACCGGGGAGCTGTTTTTT. V is TRBV5-4 and J is TRBJ2-2; no clear D gene. Per germline, CDR1 SGHNT and CDR2 YYREEE (reference sequence). The CDR3 runs 16 residues. V lost 4 bases and J lost 0, with 13 bases in between.

The V call is TRBV3-1 (or the pseudogene TRBV3-2), the J call TRBJ1-4; D gene unclear. The CDR3 length is 15 residues. V lost 3 bases and J 6 bases, leaving 14 bases between the germline ends. Germline CDR1 and CDR2: LGHDT and YNNKEL (reference sequence). The CDR3 spells CASSHFWSGDEKLFF. CDR3 in DNA: TGTGCCAGCAGCCATTTTTGGTCTGGGGATGAAAAACTGTTTTTT.

The rearrangement uses TRBV28 and TRBJ1-5; 7 bases agree with TRBD1. The CDR3 consists of 14 residues. Germline CDR1 MDHEN, CDR2 SYDVKM. Trimming cost V 6 bases and J 7 bases; bases outside gene matches: 9. The CDR3 protein is CASRATGVTQPQHF. Written as DNA, the CDR3 is TGTGCCAGCAGAGCTACAGGGGTCACCCAGCCCCAGCATTTT.

The rearrangement uses TRBV7-2 and TRBJ1-2; tentatively, D is TRBD1 (5 bases). Trimming pared 2 bases from V and 8 bases from J, leaving 9 bases between. In germline, CDR1 is SGHTA, CDR2 FQGNSA. This CDR3 is built from 12 residues. The CDR3 region has the DNA TGTGCCAGCAGCTTATATTGGGACGGCTACACCTTC. Its translation: CASSLYWDGYTF.

The chain couples TRBV11-2 to TRBJ1-5; D is uncertain. Trimming stripped 0 bases from V and 0 bases from J, with 3 bases between. The CDR3 sequence is 14 residues long. In germline, CDR1 is SGHAT, CDR2 FQNNGV. CDR3 bases: TGTGCCAGCAGCTTAGATCTTAGCAATCAGCCCCAGCATTTT. Translating gives CASSLDLSNQPQHF.

This rearrangement joins TRBV27 to TRBJ2-7; 8 nucleotides agree with TRBD1. With V trimmed by 0 bases and J by 7 bases, 11 bases remained unmatched. The CDR3 is 16 residues long. Germline V gives CDR1 MNHEY, CDR2 SMNVEV (reference sequence). The CDR3 region is CASSLSASRDRIEQYF. The CDR3 DNA reads TGTGCCAGCAGTTTATCGGCTTCCCGGGACAGGATTGAGCAGTACTTC.

The chain carries TRBV5-4 and TRBJ2-5; no reliable D call. Germline CDR1 SGHNT, CDR2 YYREEE (reference sequence). The V gene lost 4 bases and the J gene lost 1 base, with 14 bases spanning the gap. The CDR3 runs to 15 residues. The CDR3 DNA reads as TGTGCCAGCAGCCCACACCGGAGCGCCCAAGAGACCCAGTACTTC. Translation gives CASSPHRSAQETQYF.

The chain recombines TRBV28 with TRBJ1-2; the D gene is possibly TRBD1 (6 bases). This CDR3 contains 13 residues. Germline loops: CDR1 MDHEN, CDR2 SYDVKM. V was trimmed by 5 bases and J by 1 base, leaving 8 bases between them. The CDR3 DNA reads as TGTGCCAGCAGTCCAGGGGATAACTATGGCTACACCTTC. It yields the protein CASSPGDNYGYTF.

The chain's CDR3 is CASSPQGPSEQYF. The DNA of the CDR3 is TGTGCCAGCAGCCCACAGGGTCCCAGCGAGCAGTACTTC. The chain recombines TRBV5-5 with TRBJ2-7; TRBD1 might be the D (6 bases). The CDR3 loop spans 13 amino acids. V lost 4 bases and J 6 bases, leaving 14 bases between the germline ends. Germline assignment: CDR1 SGHKS and CDR2 YYEKEE (reference sequence).

The chain couples TRBV5-6 to TRBJ2-7; a possible D gene is TRBD2 (5 bases). V was trimmed by 1 base and J by 1 base, leaving 9 bases between them. The CDR3 has 14 residues. Per germline, CDR1 SGHDT and CDR2 YYEEEE. This CDR3 is CASSLRRTSYEQYF. The CDR3 region has the DNA TGTGCCAGCAGCTTGAGGAGGACGTCCTACGAGCAGTACTTC.

This clone was detected a few times. V is TRBV7-9 and J is TRBJ1-2, with D perhaps TRBD1 (6 bases). The V gene's germline CDR1 is SEHNR and CDR2 FQNEAQ (reference sequence). Trimming left V 1 base short and J 7 bases short, with 10 bases between. CDR3 length equals 13 residues. CDR3 in DNA: TGTGCCAGCAGCTTAGATCCAGGGGCTGGCTACACCTTC. Protein product: CASSLDPGAGYTF. Using reference TRBV7-9 and TRBJ1-2 for the parts outside the CDR3, the full variable domain is DTGVSQNPRHKITKRGQNVTFRCDPISEHNRLYWYRQTLGQGPEFLTYFQNEAQLEKSRLLSDRFSAERPKGSFSTLEIQRTEQGDSAMYLCASSLDPGAGYTFGSGTRLTVV.

V gene TRBV5-1 combines with J gene TRBJ1-1, with D possibly matching TRBD1 (5 bases). This CDR3 region has 14 residues. Germline CDR1 reads SGHRS; CDR2 reads YFSETQ. V dropped 6 bases and J dropped 4 bases, with 16 bases sitting between them. CDR3 sequence (DNA): TGCGCCAGCACCCGCGGGGGGACGAGCACTGAAGCTTTCTTT. The encoded protein is CASTRGGTSTEAFF.

The CDR3 is CASSAGGAQPQHF. In DNA, the CDR3 is TGTGCCAGCAGTGCAGGGGGCGCTCAGCCCCAGCATTTT. The J gene is TRBJ1-5, the V gene TRBV2; TRBD1 matches 8 bases. The germline CDR1 and CDR2 sequences are SNHLY and FYNNEI. V dropped 4 bases and J dropped 6; count of bases not matched to a gene: 2. This CDR3 contains 13 residues.

This sequence joins TRBV3-1 (or the pseudogene TRBV3-2) and TRBJ1-4; possible D gene TRBD1, 5 bases. The CDR3 covers 17 residues. V lost 2 bases to trimming and J lost 5 bases, with 18 bases between them. Germline V lookup: CDR1 LGHDT, CDR2 YNNKEL (reference sequence). Here the CDR3 DNA reads TGTGCCAGCAGCCAAAAACCCCTCGGGACGGGGAATGAAAAACTGTTTTTT. Translating gives CASSQKPLGTGNEKLFF.

The V and J genes are TRBV23-1 and TRBJ1-5, with 7 positions matching TRBD1. TRBV23-1 is classed as an ORF, of uncertain function. V shed 0 bases, J shed 3 bases, and the junction held 8 bases outside the gene matches. The CDR3 is made up of 17 amino acids. CDR3: CASSQSQGGGLNQPQHF. The CDR3 DNA follows: TGCGCCAGCAGTCAATCGCAGGGGGGGGGACTCAATCAGCCCCAGCATTTT.

V is TRBV28 and J is TRBJ2-5, with 11 bases aligning to TRBD2. Germline assignment: CDR1 MDHEN and CDR2 SYDVKM. The V segment lost 3 bases and the J segment 5 bases; nucleotides outside the gene matches: 5. This CDR3 spans 15 amino acids. CDR3 loop: CASSFASGGLETQYF. For the CDR3, the DNA is TGTGCCAGCAGTTTTGCTAGCGGGGGGTTGGAGACCCAGTACTTC. The whole variable domain, filled in from reference TRBV28 and TRBJ2-5, reads DVKVTQSSRYLVKRTGEKVFLECVQDMDHENMFWYRQDPGLGLRLIYFSYDVKMKEKGDIPEGYSVSREKKERFSLILESASTNQTSMYLCASSFASGGLETQYFGPGTRLLVL.

This clone is a singleton in its sample. V usage is TRBV2 and J usage is TRBJ1-5; 8 bases map to TRBD1. The V segment lost 1 base and the J segment 6 bases; nucleotides outside the gene matches: 2. Germline CDR1 is SNHLY and CDR2 is FYNNEI. The CDR3 is 14 amino acids. The CDR3 DNA follows: TGTGCCAGCAGTGAAGGGACAGGGCTTCAGCCCCAGCATTTT. The encoded protein is CASSEGTGLQPQHF. The whole variable domain, remainder taken from reference TRBV2 and TRBJ1-5, is EPEVTQTPSHQVTQMGQEVILRCVPISNHLYFYWYRQILGQKVEFLVSFYNNEISEKSEIFDDQFSVERPDGSNFTLKIRSTKLEDSAMYFCASSEGTGLQPQHFGDGTRLSIL.